The clone carrying this TCR beta chain was seen many times. The antigen is undetermined. This record comes from a study of CD8 T cells in ankylosing spondylitis. Study-level results: Ankylosing spondylitis blood appeared to carry a characteristic TCR beta motif of eight or nine highly homologous variants. Relatively rare in peripheral blood, disease-linked clones were also CD8+. Past studies reported some motif variants in reactive arthritis synovial fluid and blood. Reportedly, significant enrichment of disease-linked clones occurred in matched ankylosing spondylitis synovial fluid.

TCRdb ran MiXCR on the 5' RACE reads and lists one entry per CDR3 protein. The sample lists about 42,000 distinct CDR3 sequences, less than 3.5% seen once, with over 4% in the top ten. Trimming cost V 1 base and J 2 bases, with 10 bases left between them. This CDR3 contains 15 residues. Germline V gene sequence: CDR1 SGDLS, CDR2 YYNGEE. V usage is TRBV9 and J usage is TRBJ1-5; D is uncertain. Sequencing was performed on blood, either unsorted or a sorted T cell fraction (not recorded which). This clonotype was sampled from a male donor with ankylosing spondylitis or in good health (not recorded which). CDR3 coding DNA: TGTGCCAGCAGCGTATACCCCGGGGGCAATCAGCCCCAGCATTTT. Amino acids: CASSVYPGGNQPQHF.